The source of this T cell receptor (beta chain) is a study of T cells in Graves' hyperthyroidism and ophthalmopathy. Study results and caveats: Ophthalmopathy stood apart from stable hyperthyroidism in a 13 V-J model. Expanded thyroid clonotypes (above 0.001) were mostly also found in blood.

Those patients with uncontrolled infection, other autoimmune disease, pregnancy or lactation were excluded. TCR beta CDR3 sequences were amplified from RNA transcripts. During a first-round RT-PCR of the TCR CDR3, the HTBI primer set was used. TCRdb re-called the multiplex PCR reads with MiXCR, one entry per CDR3 protein. The data show about 400,000 distinct CDR3 sequences, 20% to 30% seen once. V lost 1 base, J lost 1 base, and 7 bases lay in between. CDR3 size: 15 residues. This clonotype was recorded a few times. Its antigen is not identified. The sequenced sample consisted of blood. The chain uses TRBV12-3 or TRBV12-4 and TRBJ1-4; D is unclear. The TCR originated in a man aged 50 to 59 with Graves' hyperthyroidism. Here the CDR3 DNA reads TGTGCCAGCAGTTTAGATAGAAGAACTAATGAAAAACTGTTTTTT. Its protein is CASSLDRRTNEKLFF.